Each of the 24 T cell receptor beta chains below was sequenced from the same sample in a study of cytomegalovirus exposure and HLA in healthy donors. The protocol was immunoSEQ multiplex PCR, while the TCRdb copy is restricted to in-frame clones and leaves out a portion. The sample carries around 400,000 clones, roughly 89% recorded once. Material: PBMCs. The receptor source for this set is a woman aged 18-29 years in good health and CMV-seronegative.

The chain has TRBV9 and TRBJ2-4, with TRBD2 matching 7 bases. V lost 0 bases to trimming and J lost 6 bases; unmatched junction nucleotides: 9. This CDR3 comprises 16 residues. Germline V gene sequence: CDR1 SGDLS, CDR2 YYNGEE. The CDR3 DNA follows: TGTGCCAGCAGCGTAGCGAGCGGGGCGGAGGGAAACATTCAGTACTTC. Its translation is CASSVASGAEGNIQYF.

V usage is TRBV19 and J usage is TRBJ1-1; D call uncertain. Germline-derived CDR1 and CDR2 are LNHDA and SQIVND (reference sequence). CDR3 length: 14 amino acids. Trimming stripped 5 bases from V and 1 base from J, with 11 bases between. The CDR3 DNA sequence: TGTGCCAGTAGTCCTACTAGAGAGAACACTGAAGCTTTCTTT. Translation gives CASSPTRENTEAFF.

The chain couples TRBV28 to TRBJ1-2; D possibly corresponds to TRBD1 (5 bases). The V gene lost 11 bases and the J gene lost 5 bases, with 18 bases spanning the gap. Germline-derived CDR1 and CDR2 are MDHEN and SYDVKM. This CDR3 spans 13 amino acids. CDR3 loop: CASHPGRGYGYTF. For the CDR3, the DNA is TGTGCCTCCCACCCCGGACGGGGGTATGGCTACACCTTC.

The chain couples TRBV11-2 to TRBJ2-1, with TRBD2 matching over 9 bases. V lost 1 base and J lost 16; bases outside the gene matches: 8. This CDR3 spans 13 amino acids. The germline CDR1 and CDR2 sequences are SGHAT and FQNNGV. In nucleotides, the CDR3 is TGTGCCAGCAGCTTAGGGGGGGGGACTAGCTATTTCTTC. It is translated as CASSLGGGTSYFF.

This chain connects TRBV6-5 to TRBJ1-4; TRBD1 matches at 7 bases. The CDR3 is 15 residues long. Germline V CDR1 and CDR2: MNHEY, SVGAGI. Trimming cost V 4 bases and J 5 bases; bases outside gene matches: 7. The CDR3 reads CASSSQSQGNEKLFF. The DNA of the CDR3 is TGTGCCAGCAGTTCCCAATCACAGGGGAATGAAAAACTGTTTTTT.

The V call is TRBV6-5, the J call TRBJ1-1, with D possibly matching TRBD1 (5 bases). V lost 5 bases to trimming and J lost 4 bases, with 17 bases between them. Germline values: CDR1 MNHEY, CDR2 SVGAGI. This CDR3 is 15 amino acids long. CDR3 nucleotides: TGTGCCAGCAGTACCTCTGCGGGGGGAGGCACTGAAGCTTTCTTT. This sequence encodes CASSTSAGGGTEAFF.

This chain uses TRBV19 with TRBJ1-1; the D gene is possibly TRBD1 (5 bases). Between the trimmed V and J ends, which lost 7 bases and 4 bases, there was a span of 10 bases. This CDR3 region has 12 residues. CDR1 and CDR2 from the germline V gene are LNHDA and SQIVND (reference sequence). CDR3 bases: TGTGCCAGTATCGCCGGGGGCACTGAAGCTTTCTTT. It translates to CASIAGGTEAFF.

The V call is TRBV5-1, the J call TRBJ2-2, with D possibly TRBD1 on 5 matching bases. Germline loops: CDR1 SGHRS, CDR2 YFSETQ. Between the trimmed V and J ends, which lost 2 bases and 4 bases, there was a span of 12 bases. There are 15 residues in the CDR3. The CDR3 DNA reads as TGCGCCAGCAGCTTTGCTCAGGGCATCACCGGGGAGCTGTTTTTT. Its translation: CASSFAQGITGELFF.

The rearrangement joins TRBV18 to TRBJ2-1, with 9 bases that match TRBD2. The CDR3 runs to 16 residues. Unmatched junction bases numbered 12, after V lost 3 bases and J lost 9 bases. Germline CDR1 is KGHSH and CDR2 is LQKENI. The CDR3 DNA is TGTGCCAGCTCACCCACTGGAGCGGGGGGAGAAACTGAGCAGTTCTTC. It codes for CASSPTGAGGETEQFF.

The CDR3 bases are TGTGCCAGTAGTGGACGATATGAGGGGGCCTACGAGCAGTACTTC. Its translation is CASSGRYEGAYEQYF. The J gene is TRBJ2-7, the V gene TRBV19; D might be TRBD1 (6 bases). The V and J ends lost 5 bases and 2 bases respectively, with 16 bases between them. CDR3 length: 15 residues. Germline values: CDR1 LNHDA, CDR2 SQIVND (reference sequence).

The chain carries TRBV2 and TRBJ2-3, with 7 bases that match TRBD2. Losses at the gene ends were 4 bases for V and 2 bases for J; bases not matched to a gene: 6. Looked up from germline, CDR1 is SNHLY and CDR2 is FYNNEI. The CDR3 sequence is 15 residues long. The CDR3 protein is CASSAGGGPTDTQYF. CDR3 nucleotide sequence: TGTGCCAGCAGTGCGGGAGGAGGGCCCACAGATACGCAGTATTTT. Full variable domain (remainder filled in from reference TRBV2 and TRBJ2-3): EPEVTQTPSHQVTQMGQEVILRCVPISNHLYFYWYRQILGQKVEFLVSFYNNEISEKSEIFDDQFSVERPDGSNFTLKIRSTKLEDSAMYFCASSAGGGPTDTQYFGPGTRLTVL.

The chain links TRBV6-1 to TRBJ1-2; 9 bases map to TRBD1. J lost 1 base, V lost 11 bases, and 11 bases had no gene match. From germline, CDR1 is MNHNS and CDR2 SASEGT. There are 15 residues in the CDR3. This chain's CDR3 is CAGADTGQGNYGYTF. As DNA, the CDR3 is TGTGCCGGCGCAGATACGGGACAGGGTAACTATGGCTACACCTTC.

CDR3: CASSLWGGAGELFF. The CDR3 DNA follows: TGTGCCAGCAGCTTATGGGGGGGAGCCGGGGAGCTGTTTTTT. The chain links TRBV11-3 to TRBJ2-2, with 7 positions matching TRBD2. Germline V gene data show CDR1 as SGHNT and CDR2 as YENEEA. The CDR3 is made up of 14 amino acids. Germline trimming cut 2 bases from V and 6 bases from J; bases unmatched to any gene: 3.

This clone is a singleton in its sample. The rearrangement uses TRBV27 and TRBJ1-4; 9 nucleotides align to TRBD1. With V trimmed by 2 bases and J by 4 bases, 5 bases remained unmatched. CDR3 length: 16 amino acids. CDR1 and CDR2 from the germline V gene are MNHEY and SMNVEV (reference sequence). The CDR3 protein is CASSLLGQGINEKLFF. The DNA for the CDR3 is TGTGCCAGCAGTTTACTCGGACAGGGGATTAATGAAAAACTGTTTTTT.

This clone was counted a few times. The chain recombines TRBV6-5 with TRBJ1-2, with 8 nucleotides matching TRBD1. Per germline, CDR1 MNHEY and CDR2 SVGAGI. V was clipped by 6 bases and J by 8 bases; unmatched bases: 8. The CDR3 spans 13 residues. CDR3 in amino acids: CASSHRGVRGYTF. CDR3 nucleotides: TGTGCCAGCAGCCACAGGGGGGTAAGGGGCTACACCTTC.

The chain uses TRBV6-1 and TRBJ2-3; the D gene is possibly TRBD2 (7 bases). The CDR3 covers 15 residues. The V end was cut by 11 bases, the J end by 2 bases, with 20 bases between. The V gene's germline CDR1 is MNHNS and CDR2 SASEGT. This CDR3 is CASRGRGKDTDTQYF. CDR3 DNA sequence: TGTGCCTCCCGGGGGCGGGGGAAGGACACAGATACGCAGTATTTT.

This chain links TRBV7-6 with TRBJ2-3; D remains ambiguous. With 5 bases removed from V and 1 base from J, the gap between germline ends came to 13 bases. The CDR3 sequence is 15 residues long. In germline, CDR1 is SGHVS, CDR2 FNYEAQ. CDR3 region: CASSLGLAGTDTQYF. The CDR3 nucleotides are TGTGCCAGCAGCCTCGGGTTAGCAGGCACAGATACGCAGTATTTT.

The chain couples TRBV29-1 to TRBJ2-1, with 10 bases lining up with TRBD2. The CDR3 runs to 18 residues. V lost 4 bases, J lost 2 bases, and 14 bases stayed unmatched. Per the germline V gene, CDR1 is SQVTM and CDR2 is ANQGSEA. The DNA for the CDR3 is TGCAGCGTTGTCCGCAGCGGGAGGGCAAAGGGGACCTACAATGAGCAGTTCTTC. Translation: CSVVRSGRAKGTYNEQFF.

This chain joins TRBV23-1 and TRBJ2-7; D is ambiguous. TRBV23-1 is an ORF; its function is uncertain. The CDR3 spans 9 residues. CDR3: CPKAYEQYF. DNA for the CDR3: TGCCCCAAAGCATACGAGCAGTACTTC.

This rearrangement joins TRBV2 to TRBJ2-3; 10 nucleotides agree with TRBD1. The CDR3 sequence is 14 residues long. CDR1 is SNHLY, CDR2 FYNNEI, per germline. Trimming took 11 bases from V and 6 from J; bases not matched to a gene: 11. In nucleotides, the CDR3 is TGTGCCGGTTCACCGGGACAGGGGAAGGATACGCAGTATTTT. Protein: CAGSPGQGKDTQYF.

Here the CDR3 DNA reads TGTGCCAGCAGCCAATATTTAGGGGTCAATCAGCCCCAGCATTTT. As protein: CASSQYLGVNQPQHF. The chain uses TRBV14 and TRBJ1-5; a weak D match, TRBD1 (5 bases). V lost 2 bases and J lost 3, with 11 bases in between. CDR3 length: 15 residues. Germline CDR1 is SGHDN and CDR2 is FVKESK.

The gene calls are TRBV5-1 and TRBJ1-5, with 8 positions matching TRBD1. The V segment lost 4 bases and the J segment 5 bases; nucleotides outside the gene matches: 8. There are 15 residues in the CDR3. Germline values: CDR1 SGHRS, CDR2 YFSETQ. CDR3 coding DNA: TGCGCCAGCAGCCTCGCAGGGGGCCTCGATCAGCCCCAGCATTTT. This sequence encodes CASSLAGGLDQPQHF.

Only one count was recorded for this clone. The chain couples TRBV19 to TRBJ2-7, with TRBD2 identical over 7 bases. CDR1 is LNHDA and CDR2 is SQIVND in the germline V gene (reference sequence). The trim removed 5 bases at V and 2 bases at J, leaving 9 bases unmatched. The CDR3 totals 15 residues. CDR3 protein: CASSPTGTTTYEQYF. CDR3 bases: TGTGCCAGTAGTCCCACCGGGACTACCACCTACGAGCAGTACTTC.

V gene TRBV7-2 combines with J gene TRBJ1-3; the D gene is possibly TRBD1 (5 bases). Per the germline V gene, CDR1 is SGHTA and CDR2 is FQGNSA. Trimming pared 0 bases from V and 0 bases from J, leaving 15 bases between. This CDR3 spans 18 amino acids. The CDR3 sequence is CASSLAFAGMGSGNTIYF. CDR3 in DNA: TGTGCCAGCAGCTTAGCTTTTGCAGGGATGGGCTCTGGAAACACCATATATTTT.